The 2 T cell receptor beta chains reported below all come from one sample, sequenced in a study of tumor-infiltrating lymphocytes in glioblastoma multiforme. Three nested ARM-PCR rounds with V-beta and C-beta primers built TCRB libraries. Using its own MiXCR run on the multiplex PCR reads, TCRdb lists one record per CDR3 protein. The data hold nearly 20,000 distinct CDR3 sequences, with around 68% observed a single time. Sequencing was done on a sample of peripheral blood. These receptors came from a male donor with glioblastoma.

Concerning this clonotype itself: One junction end disagrees with the germline gene, perhaps due to a read error. This sequence joins TRBV11-2 and TRBJ2-2, with D perhaps given as TRBD1 or TRBD2 (5 bases each). CDR1 is SGHAT and CDR2 is FQNNGV in the germline V gene. The CDR3 loop spans 15 amino acids. In nucleotides, the CDR3 is TGTGCCGGCAGCTTAGTTTGGGTAGGGGCCGGGGAGCTATTTTTT. This translates into CAGSLVWVGAGELFF.

As to this clonotype: The missing conserved phenylalanine or tryptophan at the end of this CDR3 makes a read error likely. The chain couples TRBV6-5 to TRBJ1-1; D not certain. Germline V CDR1 and CDR2: MNHEY, SVGAGI. Trimming removed 6 bases at V and 2 bases at J, with 13 bases between. The CDR3 is 14 residues long. The CDR3 loop is CASRDLGRNTEAFL. The CDR3 region has the DNA TGTGCCAGCAGAGACCTGGGCCGTAACACTGAAGCTTTCTTA.